These T cell receptor beta chains were read from a single sample in a study of cytomegalovirus exposure and HLA in healthy donors. The repertoire was sequenced with immunoSEQ multiplex PCR; TCRdb's copy has only in-frame clones and lacks some. The profile covers tens of thousands of clones, with around 77% appearing a single time and 22% taken by the ten largest. What was sequenced was PBMCs. These receptors originate from a woman between 40 and 50 years old in good health and CMV-seropositive. CDR3s include the opening cysteine and the closing phenylalanine or tryptophan. A D gene is named only where the DNA matches it firmly. Only some rows state a clone size, as once, few, many or a class for expanded clones.

NA	TRBJ2-1	NA	TRBV25-1	TGTGCCAGCAGTGAAAACGCCGTAGACAATGAGCAGTTCTTC	CASSENAVDNEQFF
TRBD1	TRBJ2-1	few	TRBV11-3	TGTGCCAGCGGAAGGACAGGGAGCAATGAGCAGTTCTTC	CASGRTGSNEQFF
NA	TRBJ2-1	NA	TRBV7-3	TGTGCCAGCAGCTCAATCCACACACCAGTTTACAATGAGCAGTTCTTC	CASSSIHTPVYNEQFF
NA	TRBJ2-1	NA	TRBV6-1	TGTGCCAGCAGTCATAGGACAGCTTACAATGAGCAGTTCTTC	CASSHRTAYNEQFF
TRBD2	TRBJ2-7	few	TRBV7-2	TGTGCCAGCAGCTTGGGCGGACTAGCGGGAGGGCGCGAGCAGTACTTC	CASSLGGLAGGREQYF
NA	TRBJ1-3	NA	TRBV19	TGTGCCAGTAGCAAGGGGTCCTCTGGAAACACCATATATTTT	CASSKGSSGNTIYF
NA	TRBJ2-7	NA	TRBV29-1	TGCAGCGTGGCAACAGGGCGAGAGCAGTACTTC	CSVATGREQYF
TRBD2	TRBJ2-2	NA	TRBV5-4	TGTGCCAGCAGCCCCGACGGAACGGGGGGGACGACCGGGGAGCTGTTTTTT	CASSPDGTGGTTGELFF
NA	TRBJ2-4	NA	TRBV6-1	TGTGCCAGCAGTGAAACCCCCTGGGGGGGGCAAAACATTCAGTACTTC	CASSETPWGGQNIQYF
NA	TRBJ1-5	NA	TRBV19	TGTGCCAGTTCCGCACTAAATCAGCCCCAGCATTTT	CASSALNQPQHF
TRBD2	TRBJ2-1	NA	TRBV5-1	TGCGCCAGCAGCTTGGTCAATAGCGGGAGTGATGAGCAGTTCTTC	CASSLVNSGSDEQFF
TRBD2	TRBJ2-1	NA	TRBV29-1	TGCAGCGTATTGGGACTAGCGGCCTCCTACAATGAGCAGTTCTTC	CSVLGLAASYNEQFF
NA	TRBJ1-5	NA	TRBV28	TGTGCCAGCAGTCCCGAGGGTGTAAGCAATTATCGGAATCAGCCCCAGCATTTT	CASSPEGVSNYRNQPQHF
NA	TRBJ1-4	few	TRBV5-4	TGTGCCAGCAGCTTGGGGCAGGGAAATGAAAAACTGTTTTTT	CASSLGQGNEKLFF
NA	TRBJ2-2	NA	TRBV7-7	TGTGCCAGCAGCTTACGTGCAGGGGCGGACACCGGGGAGCTGTTTTTT	CASSLRAGADTGELFF
TRBD1	TRBJ2-7	NA	TRBV6-1	TGTGCCAGCAGTGACACTACCTCCCGGGACAGGGGCTACGAGCAGTACTTC	CASSDTTSRDRGYEQYF
TRBD1	TRBJ2-3	NA	TRBV6-1	TGTGCCAGCAGAACAGGGGCGCTCCCCATAGATACGCAGTATTTT	CASRTGALPIDTQYF